Sequencing of this TCR beta chain was carried out in a study of T cell changes during pregnancy in multiple sclerosis. Sequencing was performed with immunoSEQ multiplex PCR; in TCRdb, only in-frame clones are kept and a portion is missing. The top ten hold approximately 2.5% of the sample, which has about 85,000 clones, about 89% seen once. The V gene lost 3 bases and the J gene lost 1 base, with 9 bases spanning the gap. CDR1 is MDHEN and CDR2 is SYDVKM in the germline V gene. This CDR3 spans 14 amino acids. This chain joins TRBV28 and TRBJ1-1, with D uncertain. The origin of this receptor is a female donor with multiple sclerosis, enrolled in a pregnancy study. This specimen was peripheral blood, taken in the first trimester of pregnancy. CDR3 sequence: CASSFRRQNTEAFF. The CDR3 coding sequence is TGTGCCAGCAGTTTTAGGCGACAGAACACTGAAGCTTTCTTT.